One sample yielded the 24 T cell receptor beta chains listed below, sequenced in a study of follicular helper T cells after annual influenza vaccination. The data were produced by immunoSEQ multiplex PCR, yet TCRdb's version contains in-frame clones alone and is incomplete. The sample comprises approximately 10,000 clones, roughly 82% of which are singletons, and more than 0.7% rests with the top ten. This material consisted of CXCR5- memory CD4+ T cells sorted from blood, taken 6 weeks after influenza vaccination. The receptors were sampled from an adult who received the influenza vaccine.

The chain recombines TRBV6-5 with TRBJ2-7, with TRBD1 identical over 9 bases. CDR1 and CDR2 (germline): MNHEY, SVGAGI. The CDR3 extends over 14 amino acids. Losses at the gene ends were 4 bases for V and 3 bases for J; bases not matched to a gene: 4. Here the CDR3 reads CASSSPGQGYEQYF. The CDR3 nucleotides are TGTGCCAGCAGTTCCCCGGGACAGGGCTACGAGCAGTACTTC.

For the CDR3, the DNA is TGTGCCAGCAGCTTAGCGGGGGGTTCCTACGAGCAGTACTTC. Translating it yields CASSLAGGSYEQYF. This chain connects TRBV7-2 to TRBJ2-7; tentative D call: TRBD2 (6 bases). Trimming took 0 bases from V and 1 from J, leaving 7 bases between them. Germline CDR1 SGHTA, CDR2 FQGNSA. The CDR3 covers 14 residues. Filled out from reference TRBV7-2 and TRBJ2-7, the complete variable domain reads GAGVSQSPSNKVTEKGKDVELRCDPISGHTALYWYRQSLGQGLEFLIYFQGNSAPDKSGLPSDRFSAERTGGSVSTLTIQRTQQEDSAVYLCASSLAGGSYEQYFGPGTRLTVT.

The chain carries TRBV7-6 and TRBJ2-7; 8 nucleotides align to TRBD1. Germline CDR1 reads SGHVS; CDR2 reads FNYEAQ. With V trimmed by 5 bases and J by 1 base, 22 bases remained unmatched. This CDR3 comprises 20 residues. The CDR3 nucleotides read TGTGCCAGCAGCCCCCGGGGAGACAGGGGCCGGTTAACCCTATCCTACGAGCAGTACTTC. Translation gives CASSPRGDRGRLTLSYEQYF.

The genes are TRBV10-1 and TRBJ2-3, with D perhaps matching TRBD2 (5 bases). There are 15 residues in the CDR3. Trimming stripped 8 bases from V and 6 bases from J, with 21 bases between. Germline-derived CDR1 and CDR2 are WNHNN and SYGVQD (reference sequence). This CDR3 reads CASAVGEAGRDTQYF. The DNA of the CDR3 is TGCGCCAGCGCCGTGGGAGAGGCGGGCCGGGATACGCAGTATTTT.

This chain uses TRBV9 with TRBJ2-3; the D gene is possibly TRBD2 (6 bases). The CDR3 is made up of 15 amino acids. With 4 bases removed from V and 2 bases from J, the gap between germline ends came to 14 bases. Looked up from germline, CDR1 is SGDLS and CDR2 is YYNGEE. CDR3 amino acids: CASSSRTTPTDTQYF. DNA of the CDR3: TGTGCCAGCAGCTCTCGGACTACCCCCACAGATACGCAGTATTTT. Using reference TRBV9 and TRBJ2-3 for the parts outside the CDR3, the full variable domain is DSGVTQTPKHLITATGQRVTLRCSPRSGDLSVYWYQQSLDQGLQFLIQYYNGEERAKGNILERFSAQQFPDLHSELNLSSLELGDSALYFCASSSRTTPTDTQYFGPGTRLTVL.

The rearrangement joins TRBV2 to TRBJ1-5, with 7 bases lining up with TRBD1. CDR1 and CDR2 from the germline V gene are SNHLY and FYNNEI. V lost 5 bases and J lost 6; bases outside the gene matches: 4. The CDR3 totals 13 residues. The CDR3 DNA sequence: TGTGCCAGCAGTCCGACAGGGCCTCAGCCCCAGCATTTT. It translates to CASSPTGPQPQHF.

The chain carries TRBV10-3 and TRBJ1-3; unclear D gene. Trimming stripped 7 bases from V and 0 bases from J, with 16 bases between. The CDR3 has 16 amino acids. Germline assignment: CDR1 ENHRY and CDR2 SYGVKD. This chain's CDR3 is CAITTPVGNSGNTIYF. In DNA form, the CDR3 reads TGTGCCATCACCACCCCGGTGGGCAACTCTGGAAACACCATATATTTT.

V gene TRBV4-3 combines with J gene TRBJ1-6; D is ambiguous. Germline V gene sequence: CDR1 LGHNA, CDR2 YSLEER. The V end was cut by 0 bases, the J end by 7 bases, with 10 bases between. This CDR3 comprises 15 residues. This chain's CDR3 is CASSQDGVKNSPLHF. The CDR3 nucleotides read TGCGCCAGCAGCCAAGATGGGGTGAAGAATTCACCCCTCCACTTT.

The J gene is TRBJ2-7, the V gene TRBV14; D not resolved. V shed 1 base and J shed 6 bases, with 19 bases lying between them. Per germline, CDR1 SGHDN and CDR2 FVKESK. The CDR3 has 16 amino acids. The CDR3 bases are TGTGCCAGCAGCCAAGGGAGAGGCCTCCGTCGTTCCGAGCAGTACTTC. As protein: CASSQGRGLRRSEQYF.

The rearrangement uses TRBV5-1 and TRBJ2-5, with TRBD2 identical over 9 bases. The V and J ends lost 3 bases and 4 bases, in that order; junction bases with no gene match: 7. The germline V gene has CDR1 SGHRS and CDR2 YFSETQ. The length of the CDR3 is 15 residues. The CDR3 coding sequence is TGCGCCAGCAGCTCGGGACTAGCCCTCCGAGAGACCCAGTACTTC. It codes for CASSSGLALRETQYF.

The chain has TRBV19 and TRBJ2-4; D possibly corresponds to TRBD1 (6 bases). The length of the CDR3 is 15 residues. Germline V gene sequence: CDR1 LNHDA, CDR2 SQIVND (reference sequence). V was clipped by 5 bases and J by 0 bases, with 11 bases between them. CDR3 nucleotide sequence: TGTGCCAGTAGTGGGCAGGGGATAGCCAAAAACATTCAGTACTTC. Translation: CASSGQGIAKNIQYF.

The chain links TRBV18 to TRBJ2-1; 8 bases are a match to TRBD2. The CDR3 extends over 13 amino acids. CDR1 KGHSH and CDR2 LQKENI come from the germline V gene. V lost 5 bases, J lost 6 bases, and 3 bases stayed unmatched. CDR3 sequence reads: CASSMGLVNEQFF. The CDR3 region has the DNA TGTGCCAGCTCAATGGGACTAGTCAATGAGCAGTTCTTC.

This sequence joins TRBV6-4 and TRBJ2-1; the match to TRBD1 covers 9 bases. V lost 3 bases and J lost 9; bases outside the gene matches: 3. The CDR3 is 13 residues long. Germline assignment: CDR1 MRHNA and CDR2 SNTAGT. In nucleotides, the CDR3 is TGTGCCAGCAGTGAGGGACAGGGCACTGAGCAGTTCTTC. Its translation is CASSEGQGTEQFF.

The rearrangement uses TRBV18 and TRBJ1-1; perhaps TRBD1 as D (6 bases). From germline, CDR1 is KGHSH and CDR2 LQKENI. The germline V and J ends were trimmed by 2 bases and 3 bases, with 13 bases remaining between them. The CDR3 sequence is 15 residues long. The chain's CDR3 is CASSPVGGADTEAFF. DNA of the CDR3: TGTGCCAGCTCACCAGTGGGGGGCGCGGACACTGAAGCTTTCTTT.

Here the CDR3 DNA reads TGTGCCAGCAGTCAAGAGACCGGCGGGGAGACCCAGTACTTC. Its translation: CASSQETGGETQYF. The V call is TRBV28, the J call TRBJ2-5, with D maybe TRBD2 (5 bases). The CDR3 runs 14 residues. The V gene lost 5 bases and the J gene lost 5 bases, with 15 bases spanning the gap. The germline CDR1 and CDR2 sequences are MDHEN and SYDVKM. The entire variable domain, with the rest obtained from reference TRBV28 and TRBJ2-5, is as follows: DVKVTQSSRYLVKRTGEKVFLECVQDMDHENMFWYRQDPGLGLRLIYFSYDVKMKEKGDIPEGYSVSREKKERFSLILESASTNQTSMYLCASSQETGGETQYFGPGTRLLVL.

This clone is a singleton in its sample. The CDR3 reads CASSIGAGESTEAFF. The DNA for the CDR3 is TGTGCCAGTAGTATAGGGGCAGGGGAAAGCACTGAAGCTTTCTTT. The chain recombines TRBV19 with TRBJ1-1; D may be TRBD1 (6 bases). The CDR3 has 15 amino acids. With 1 base removed from V and 4 bases from J, the gap between germline ends came to 13 bases. CDR1 is LNHDA and CDR2 is SQIVND in the germline V gene (reference sequence).

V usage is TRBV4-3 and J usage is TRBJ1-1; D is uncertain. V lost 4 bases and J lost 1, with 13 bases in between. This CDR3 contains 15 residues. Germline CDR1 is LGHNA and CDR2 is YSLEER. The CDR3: CASSRSTIGNTEAFF. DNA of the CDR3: TGCGCCAGCAGCCGCTCAACAATCGGGAACACTGAAGCTTTCTTT.

The DNA for the CDR3 is TGTGCCAGCAGTCTAAACAGGGGCCTTAACTATGGCTACACCTTC. As protein: CASSLNRGLNYGYTF. This chain connects TRBV28 to TRBJ1-2, with 7 bases lining up with TRBD1. J was trimmed by 1 base and V by 5 bases; bases with no gene match: 7. This CDR3 comprises 15 residues. Germline lookup yields CDR1 MDHEN and CDR2 SYDVKM.

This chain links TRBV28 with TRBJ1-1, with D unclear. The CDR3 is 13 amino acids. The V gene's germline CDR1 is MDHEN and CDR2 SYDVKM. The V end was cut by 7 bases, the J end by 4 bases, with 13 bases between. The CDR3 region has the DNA TGTGCCAGCACCCGGAGGGCTGCCACTGAAGCTTTCTTT. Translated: CASTRRAATEAFF.

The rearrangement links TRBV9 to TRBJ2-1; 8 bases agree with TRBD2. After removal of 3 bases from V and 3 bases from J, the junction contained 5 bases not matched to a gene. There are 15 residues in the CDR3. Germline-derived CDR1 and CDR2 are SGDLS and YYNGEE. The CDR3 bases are TGTGCCAGCAGCGAACGAGCGGGAGACTACAATGAGCAGTTCTTC. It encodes CASSERAGDYNEQFF.

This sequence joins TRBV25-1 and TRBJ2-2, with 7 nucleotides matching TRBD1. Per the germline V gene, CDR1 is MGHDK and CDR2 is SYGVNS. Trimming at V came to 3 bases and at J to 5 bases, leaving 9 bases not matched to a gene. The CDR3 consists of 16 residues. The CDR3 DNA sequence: TGTGCCAGCAGTGATTCCGACAGGGATAGGACCGGGGAGCTGTTTTTT. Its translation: CASSDSDRDRTGELFF.

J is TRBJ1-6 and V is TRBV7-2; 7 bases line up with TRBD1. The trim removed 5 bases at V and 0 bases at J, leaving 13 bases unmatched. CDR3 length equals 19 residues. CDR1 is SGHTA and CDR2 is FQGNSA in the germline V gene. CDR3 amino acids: CASSPQPPGQSSYNSPLHF. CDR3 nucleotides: TGTGCCAGCAGCCCGCAGCCCCCGGGACAGAGCTCCTATAATTCACCCCTCCACTTT.

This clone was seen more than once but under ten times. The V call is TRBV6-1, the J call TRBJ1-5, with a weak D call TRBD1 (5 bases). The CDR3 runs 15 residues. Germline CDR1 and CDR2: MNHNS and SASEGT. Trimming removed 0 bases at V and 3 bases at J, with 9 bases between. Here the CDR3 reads CASSEAQGANQPQHF. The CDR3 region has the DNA TGTGCCAGCAGTGAAGCTCAGGGAGCCAATCAGCCCCAGCATTTT.

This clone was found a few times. CDR3: CASSQSREREAQHF. In DNA, the CDR3 is TGTGCCAGCTCACAGAGCAGGGAGAGGGAGGCCCAGCATTTT. The J gene is TRBJ1-5, the V gene TRBV18; TRBD1 is a possible D gene (5 bases). The CDR3 totals 14 residues. The germline V gene has CDR1 KGHSH and CDR2 LQKENI. Trimming took 4 bases from V and 11 from J, leaving 18 bases between them.